What follows are 25 T cell receptor beta chains derived from one specimen sequenced in a study of CD8+ T cells in alopecia areata. As to treatment: oral pan-JAK inhibitor, 5-10 mg twice daily. Sequencing templates came from extracted RNA that was reverse transcribed into cDNA. Clones were sequenced by immunoSEQ multiplex PCR, and TCRdb holds only the in-frame ones, with some missing. The profile covers approximately 210,000 clones, with more than 55% appearing a single time and less than 3.5% taken by the ten largest. The specimen comprised CD4+ T cells sorted from blood, sampled at week 4, from a patient treated with tofacitinib. The origin of the receptors is a human donor with alopecia areata.

This clone has more than one count but fewer than ten. The J gene is TRBJ1-2, the V gene TRBV5-6; D gene uncertain. The V end lost 0 bases, the J end lost 4 bases, and 13 bases lay between the germline ends. From germline, CDR1 is SGHDT and CDR2 YYEEEE. The CDR3 runs 15 residues. The CDR3 DNA is TGTGCCAGCAGCTTGGTCCAGCGACGAGCCTATGGCTACACCTTC. It translates to CASSLVQRRAYGYTF.

A single count supports this clone. The gene calls are TRBV5-1 and TRBJ2-7; a weak D match, TRBD2 (5 bases). Per the germline V gene, CDR1 is SGHRS and CDR2 is YFSETQ. The CDR3 sequence is 13 residues long. Trimming took off 4 bases at V and 6 bases at J, with 14 bases between the two ends. The CDR3 loop is CASSPGNPSEQYF. The CDR3, as DNA: TGCGCCAGCAGCCCCGGGAACCCTAGCGAGCAGTACTTC.

The chain joins TRBV30 to TRBJ1-2; D is possibly TRBD1 (6 bases). CDR1 is GTSNPN, CDR2 SVGIG, per germline (reference sequence). The CDR3 loop spans 14 amino acids. V lost 0 bases and J 6 bases, leaving 14 bases between the germline ends. CDR3 sequence (DNA): TGTGCCTGGAGTGTACAAGGGGGGGCGGATGGCTACACCTTC. Residues: CAWSVQGGADGYTF.

This rearrangement joins TRBV10-3 to TRBJ1-1, with D unresolved. The CDR3 is made up of 13 amino acids. Per the germline V gene, CDR1 is ENHRY and CDR2 is SYGVKD. Trimming cost V 6 bases and J 3 bases, with 11 bases left between them. CDR3 region: CAISGGPYTEAFF. The CDR3 nucleotides are TGTGCCATCAGCGGCGGACCCTACACTGAAGCTTTCTTT.

This clone has only a few counts. This sequence joins TRBV11-1 and TRBJ2-1, with 9 bases fitting TRBD2. Germline V gene data show CDR1 as SGHAT and CDR2 as FQDESV (reference sequence). The CDR3 has 15 residues. V shed 5 bases, J shed 3 bases, and the junction held 5 bases outside the gene matches. CDR3 DNA sequence: TGTGCCAGCAGCCGCGGGGGGGCCTTCTACAATGAGCAGTTCTTC. It yields the protein CASSRGGAFYNEQFF.

This clone was seen more than once but under ten times. The chain carries TRBV4-1 and TRBJ1-4, with D uncertain. CDR1 is MGHRA, CDR2 YSYEKL, per germline. V shed 4 bases and J shed 0 bases, with 9 bases lying between them. The CDR3 runs 15 residues. This CDR3 reads CASSPTAATNEKLFF. CDR3 bases: TGCGCCAGCAGCCCAACAGCCGCAACTAATGAAAAACTGTTTTTT.

This clone has just one count. DNA of the CDR3: TGCGCCAGCAGCTTGGTTGGCAGGGTTGATCTCTCCGGTGGCTACACCTTC. As protein: CASSLVGRVDLSGGYTF. The J gene is TRBJ1-2, the V gene TRBV5-1; maybe TRBD1 (5 bases). V gave up 0 bases and J gave up 7 bases, with 22 bases separating them. CDR3 length equals 17 residues. Germline values: CDR1 SGHRS, CDR2 YFSETQ. The complete variable domain, with remaining parts taken from reference TRBV5-1 and TRBJ1-2, reads KAGVTQTPRYLIKTRGQQVTLSCSPISGHRSVSWYQQTPGQGLQFLFEYFSETQRNKGNFPGRFSGRQFSNSRSEMNVSTLELGDSALYLCASSLVGRVDLSGGYTFGSGTRLTVV.

The V gene is TRBV29-1, the J gene TRBJ2-7; TRBD1 agrees at 7 bases. This CDR3 comprises 14 residues. Germline CDR1 reads SQVTM; CDR2 reads ANQGSEA. V lost 2 bases, J lost 3 bases, and 7 bases stayed unmatched. CDR3 loop: CSVEPRGQFYEQYF. DNA for the CDR3: TGCAGCGTTGAACCCCGGGGACAGTTCTACGAGCAGTACTTC.

This chain connects TRBV29-1 to TRBJ1-1; tentatively, D is TRBD1 (6 bases). The germline V gene encodes CDR1 SQVTM and CDR2 ANQGSEA. CDR3 length: 13 residues. The ends were cut back, 4 bases at V and 2 bases at J, with 11 bases in the middle. CDR3 bases: TGCAGCGTTGGGGCACAGGGCAACACTGAAGCTTTCTTT. Translating gives CSVGAQGNTEAFF.

The chain carries TRBV27 and TRBJ2-1, with 7 bases matching TRBD1. Germline V gives CDR1 MNHEY, CDR2 SMNVEV (reference sequence). The CDR3 contains 15 residues. Trimming took 3 bases from V and 3 from J; bases not matched to a gene: 5. The CDR3 sequence: CASSLLGGRYNEQFF. The CDR3 DNA sequence: TGTGCCAGCAGTTTGTTAGGGGGCCGCTACAATGAGCAGTTCTTC.

This chain links TRBV9 with TRBJ1-2, with TRBD1 matching 7 bases. The CDR3 runs to 16 residues. The germline V gene has CDR1 SGDLS and CDR2 YYNGEE. V dropped 4 bases and J dropped 4; count of bases not matched to a gene: 13. The CDR3 reads CASSSRQGSGVYGYTF. For the CDR3, the DNA is TGTGCCAGCAGCTCGCGACAGGGTTCAGGTGTCTATGGCTACACCTTC. Combining the CDR3 with reference TRBV9 and TRBJ1-2 gives the whole variable domain DSGVTQTPKHLITATGQRVTLRCSPRSGDLSVYWYQQSLDQGLQFLIQYYNGEERAKGNILERFSAQQFPDLHSELNLSSLELGDSALYFCASSSRQGSGVYGYTFGSGTRLTVV.

The V and J genes are TRBV6-1 and TRBJ2-3, with no clear D. Germline lookup yields CDR1 MNHNS and CDR2 SASEGT. The CDR3 is 12 amino acids. V gave up 3 bases and J gave up 4 bases, with 5 bases separating them. CDR3 sequence reads: CASSDDSDTQYF. CDR3 nucleotide sequence: TGTGCCAGCAGTGACGACTCAGATACGCAGTATTTT.

This clone occurred a few times. V gene TRBV19 combines with J gene TRBJ1-5; no firm D call. Trimming took off 8 bases at V and 0 bases at J, with 11 bases between the two ends. Germline values: CDR1 LNHDA, CDR2 SQIVND (reference sequence). The CDR3 sequence is 14 residues long. CDR3 in amino acids: CASPDSHSNQPQHF. The CDR3 DNA reads TGTGCCAGTCCAGACTCCCATAGCAATCAGCCCCAGCATTTT.

The chain recombines TRBV7-9 with TRBJ1-6; TRBD1 matches at 7 bases. Germline V gives CDR1 SEHNR, CDR2 FQNEAQ (reference sequence). CDR3 length equals 16 residues. Trimming at V came to 5 bases and at J to 5 bases, leaving 9 bases not matched to a gene. Here the CDR3 reads CASSPSWGTDNSPLHF. DNA for the CDR3: TGTGCCAGCAGCCCGTCCTGGGGGACAGATAATTCACCCCTCCACTTT.

This clone has a single count. The rearrangement uses TRBV9 and TRBJ1-6, with D possibly being TRBD1 (5 bases). Trimming took off 3 bases at V and 10 bases at J, with 26 bases between the two ends. CDR3 length: 18 amino acids. Per the germline V gene, CDR1 is SGDLS and CDR2 is YYNGEE. CDR3 in DNA: TGTGCCAGCAGCGACCCGGCGTGGACACATTCAGGAGGATCACCCCTCCACTTT. It codes for CASSDPAWTHSGGSPLHF.

The V and J genes are TRBV6-1 and TRBJ2-7; no clear D gene. V was pared by 6 bases and J by 2 bases, with 14 bases between. Germline lookup yields CDR1 MNHNS and CDR2 SASEGT. This CDR3 region has 14 residues. DNA for the CDR3: TGTGCCAGCAGAGTCCCCATGGACCCCTACGAGCAGTACTTC. Protein product: CASRVPMDPYEQYF.

The gene calls are TRBV7-2 and TRBJ2-7, with D maybe TRBD1 (6 bases). Trimming took 0 bases from V and 3 from J, leaving 12 bases between them. This CDR3 has 15 amino acids. CDR1 and CDR2 from the germline V gene are SGHTA and FQGNSA. CDR3 residues: CASSLAGQTGYEQYF. In nucleotides, the CDR3 is TGTGCCAGCAGCTTAGCCGGACAGACCGGCTACGAGCAGTACTTC.

The rearrangement uses TRBV29-1 and TRBJ2-2; possible D gene TRBD2, 6 bases. Germline loops: CDR1 SQVTM, CDR2 ANQGSEA. This CDR3 is 13 amino acids long. The V end lost 4 bases, the J end lost 6 bases, and 12 bases lay between the germline ends. The CDR3 DNA sequence: TGCAGCGTTGGGGACTGGAGGCCCGGGGAGCTGTTTTTT. Protein sequence: CSVGDWRPGELFF.

The CDR3 protein is CASSRTGRYTEAFF. The CDR3 nucleotides read TGTGCCAGCAGCCGGACAGGGAGATACACTGAAGCTTTCTTT. The chain combines TRBV7-2 with TRBJ1-1, with 8 bases matching TRBD1. With 5 bases clipped from V and 3 bases from J, the junction kept 5 bases outside the gene matches. The germline V gene has CDR1 SGHTA and CDR2 FQGNSA. The CDR3 is made up of 14 amino acids.

The sample holds a few counts of this clone. The chain uses TRBV2 and TRBJ2-7; D not certain. The germline gives CDR1 SNHLY, CDR2 FYNNEI. The V and J ends lost 10 bases and 2 bases respectively, with 21 bases between them. This CDR3 comprises 15 residues. The CDR3 coding sequence is TGTGCCACCCAGACCGGGCCCCTGAGGCCCTACGAGCAGTACTTC. It yields the protein CATQTGPLRPYEQYF.

The chain joins TRBV6-5 to TRBJ1-6; D is undetermined. CDR1 MNHEY and CDR2 SVGAGI come from the germline V gene. This CDR3 is built from 14 residues. Deletions cut 0 bases from V and 13 bases from J, with 13 bases between. The CDR3 protein is CASSYSVSGGPLHF. In nucleotides, the CDR3 is TGTGCCAGCAGTTACTCCGTTTCAGGTGGGCCCCTCCACTTT.

The genes are TRBV4-3 and TRBJ2-1; D possibly matches TRBD1 or TRBD2 (5 bases each). V lost 0 bases and J 0 bases, leaving 9 bases between the germline ends. The CDR3 spans 16 residues. CDR1 and CDR2 from the germline V gene are LGHNA and YSLEER. CDR3 loop: CASSQEGLASYNEQFF. CDR3 nucleotide sequence: TGCGCCAGCAGCCAAGAGGGGCTAGCCTCCTACAATGAGCAGTTCTTC.

The rearrangement links TRBV7-2 to TRBJ2-5; no firm D call. Germline lookup yields CDR1 SGHTA and CDR2 FQGNSA. CDR3 length equals 12 residues. Trimming left V 3 bases short and J 0 bases short, with 2 bases between. The CDR3 sequence: CASSFYQETQYF. CDR3 bases: TGTGCCAGCAGCTTTTACCAAGAGACCCAGTACTTC. The variable domain in full, completed from reference TRBV7-2 and TRBJ2-5, reads GAGVSQSPSNKVTEKGKDVELRCDPISGHTALYWYRQSLGQGLEFLIYFQGNSAPDKSGLPSDRFSAERTGGSVSTLTIQRTQQEDSAVYLCASSFYQETQYFGPGTRLLVL.

This rearrangement joins TRBV30 to TRBJ1-1, with 9 bases that match TRBD1. The CDR3 is 12 amino acids. J was trimmed by 11 bases and V by 4 bases; bases with no gene match: 8. From germline, CDR1 is GTSNPN and CDR2 SVGIG (reference sequence). CDR3 nucleotide sequence: TGTGCCTGGAACCAGGGGGACAGGGCGGCTTTCTTT. Protein sequence: CAWNQGDRAAFF.

This clone came up once. This sequence joins TRBV9 and TRBJ2-2; D might be TRBD1 (6 bases). The CDR3 is 16 residues long. The ends were cut back, 0 bases at V and 0 bases at J, with 9 bases in the middle. The germline V gene encodes CDR1 SGDLS and CDR2 YYNGEE. CDR3 residues: CASSVGPGANTGELFF. The CDR3 bases are TGTGCCAGCAGCGTAGGACCAGGGGCGAACACCGGGGAGCTGTTTTTT.